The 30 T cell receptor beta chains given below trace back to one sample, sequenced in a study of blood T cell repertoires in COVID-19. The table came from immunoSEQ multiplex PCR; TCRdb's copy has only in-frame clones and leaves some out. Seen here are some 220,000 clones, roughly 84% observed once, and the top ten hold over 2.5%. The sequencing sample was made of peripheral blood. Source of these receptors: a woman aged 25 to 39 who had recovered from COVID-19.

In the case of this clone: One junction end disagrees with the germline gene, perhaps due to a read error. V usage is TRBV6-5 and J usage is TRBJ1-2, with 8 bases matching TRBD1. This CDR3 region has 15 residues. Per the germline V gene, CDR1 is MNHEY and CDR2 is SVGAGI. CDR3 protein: CASSDSFRDRKGYTF. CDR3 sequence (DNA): TGTGCCAGCAGTGACTCGTTCCGGGACAGGAAGGGCTACACCTTC.

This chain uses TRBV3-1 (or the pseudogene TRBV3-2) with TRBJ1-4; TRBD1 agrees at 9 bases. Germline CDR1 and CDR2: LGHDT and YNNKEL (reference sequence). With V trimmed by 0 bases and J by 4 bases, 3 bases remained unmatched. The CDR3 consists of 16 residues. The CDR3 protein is CASSQEGTGYNEKLFF. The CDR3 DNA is TGTGCCAGCAGCCAAGAAGGGACAGGGTATAATGAAAAACTGTTTTTT.

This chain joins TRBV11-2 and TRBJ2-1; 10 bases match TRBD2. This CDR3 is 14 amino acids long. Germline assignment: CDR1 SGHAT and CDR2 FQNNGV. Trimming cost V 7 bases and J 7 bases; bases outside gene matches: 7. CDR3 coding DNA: TGTGCCAGCACCCCTAGCGGGAGAGGTAATGAGCAGTTCTTC. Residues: CASTPSGRGNEQFF.

This CDR3 is CASSPYLAGSGANVLTF. The CDR3 DNA follows: TGTGCCAGCAGTCCCTACCTAGCGGGCTCTGGGGCCAACGTCCTGACTTTC. This sequence joins TRBV28 and TRBJ2-6, with 8 bases matching TRBD2. Per the germline V gene, CDR1 is MDHEN and CDR2 is SYDVKM. The CDR3 extends over 17 amino acids. The J segment lost 0 bases and the V segment lost 5 bases, leaving 6 bases of the junction unmatched. Full variable domain (remainder filled in from reference TRBV28 and TRBJ2-6): DVKVTQSSRYLVKRTGEKVFLECVQDMDHENMFWYRQDPGLGLRLIYFSYDVKMKEKGDIPEGYSVSREKKERFSLILESASTNQTSMYLCASSPYLAGSGANVLTFGAGSRLTVL.

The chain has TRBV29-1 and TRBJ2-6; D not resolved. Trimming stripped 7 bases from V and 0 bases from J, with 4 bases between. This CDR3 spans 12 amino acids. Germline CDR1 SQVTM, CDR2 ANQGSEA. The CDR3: CSGHSGANVLTF. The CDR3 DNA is TGCAGCGGACACTCTGGGGCCAACGTCCTGACTTTC.

CDR3 in amino acids: CASSLGSTYEQYF. DNA for the CDR3: TGTGCCAGCAGCTTGGGTAGCACTTACGAGCAGTACTTC. The chain couples TRBV5-6 to TRBJ2-7; D remains unclear. V was shortened by 0 bases and J by 4 bases, with 8 bases between the two germline ends. The CDR3 covers 13 residues. Germline CDR1 reads SGHDT; CDR2 reads YYEEEE.

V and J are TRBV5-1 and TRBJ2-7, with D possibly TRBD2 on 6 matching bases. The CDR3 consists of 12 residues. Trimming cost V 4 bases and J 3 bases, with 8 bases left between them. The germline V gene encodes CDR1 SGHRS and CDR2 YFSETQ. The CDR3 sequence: CASSLTSYEQYF. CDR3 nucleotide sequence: TGCGCCAGCAGCCTGACTAGCTACGAGCAGTACTTC. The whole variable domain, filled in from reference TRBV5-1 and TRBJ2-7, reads KAGVTQTPRYLIKTRGQQVTLSCSPISGHRSVSWYQQTPGQGLQFLFEYFSETQRNKGNFPGRFSGRQFSNSRSEMNVSTLELGDSALYLCASSLTSYEQYFGPGTRLTVT.

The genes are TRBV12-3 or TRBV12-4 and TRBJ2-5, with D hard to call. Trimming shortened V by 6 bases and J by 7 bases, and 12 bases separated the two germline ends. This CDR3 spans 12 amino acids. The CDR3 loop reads CASSPVTGTQYF. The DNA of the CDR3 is TGTGCCAGCAGCCCGGTTACTGGGACCCAGTACTTC.

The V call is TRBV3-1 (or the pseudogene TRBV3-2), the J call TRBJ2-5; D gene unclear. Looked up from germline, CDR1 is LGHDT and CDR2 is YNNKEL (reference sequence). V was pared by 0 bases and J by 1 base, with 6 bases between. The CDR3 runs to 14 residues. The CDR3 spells CASSQDSSQETQYF. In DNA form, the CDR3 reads TGTGCCAGCAGCCAAGATAGCAGCCAAGAGACCCAGTACTTC.

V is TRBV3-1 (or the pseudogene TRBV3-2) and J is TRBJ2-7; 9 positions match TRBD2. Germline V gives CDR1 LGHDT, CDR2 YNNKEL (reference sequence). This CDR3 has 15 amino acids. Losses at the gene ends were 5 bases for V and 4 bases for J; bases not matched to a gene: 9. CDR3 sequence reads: CASSETSSGRYEQYF. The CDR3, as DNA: TGTGCCAGCAGCGAAACGTCCAGCGGGAGGTACGAGCAGTACTTC.

Here the CDR3 DNA reads TGCGCCAGCAGCTTTGAACTAGCGGGAGTAGATACGCAGTATTTT. Encoded protein: CASSFELAGVDTQYF. The chain combines TRBV5-1 with TRBJ2-3, with TRBD2 matching over 11 bases. CDR3 length: 15 residues. The J segment lost 5 bases and the V segment lost 2 bases, leaving 4 bases of the junction unmatched. The germline CDR1 and CDR2 sequences are SGHRS and YFSETQ.

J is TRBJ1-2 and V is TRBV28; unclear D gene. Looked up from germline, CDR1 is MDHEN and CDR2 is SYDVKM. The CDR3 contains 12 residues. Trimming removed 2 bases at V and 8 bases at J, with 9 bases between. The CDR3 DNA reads TGTGCCAGCAGTTTAAAGCTGGAGGGCTACACCTTC. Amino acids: CASSLKLEGYTF.

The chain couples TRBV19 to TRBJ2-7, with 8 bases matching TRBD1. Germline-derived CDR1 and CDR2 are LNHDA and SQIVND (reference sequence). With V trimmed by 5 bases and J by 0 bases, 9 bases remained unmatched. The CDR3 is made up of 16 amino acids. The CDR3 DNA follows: TGTGCCAGTAGTGCAGGGACAGGCAGTAGCTCCTACGAGCAGTACTTC. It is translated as CASSAGTGSSSYEQYF.

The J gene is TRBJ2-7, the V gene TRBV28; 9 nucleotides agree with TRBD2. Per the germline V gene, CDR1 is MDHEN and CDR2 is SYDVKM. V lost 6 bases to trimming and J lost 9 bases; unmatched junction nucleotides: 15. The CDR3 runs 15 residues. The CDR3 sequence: CASSMLGTSIPLQYF. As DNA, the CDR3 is TGTGCCAGCAGCATGCTCGGGACTAGCATCCCTTTGCAGTACTTC.

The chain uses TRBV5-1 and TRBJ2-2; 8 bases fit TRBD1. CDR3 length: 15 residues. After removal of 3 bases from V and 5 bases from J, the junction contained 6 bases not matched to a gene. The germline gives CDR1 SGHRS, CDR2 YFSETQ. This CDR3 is CASSSRGPRTGELFF. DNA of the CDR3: TGCGCCAGCAGCTCCAGGGGGCCGCGGACCGGGGAGCTGTTTTTT.

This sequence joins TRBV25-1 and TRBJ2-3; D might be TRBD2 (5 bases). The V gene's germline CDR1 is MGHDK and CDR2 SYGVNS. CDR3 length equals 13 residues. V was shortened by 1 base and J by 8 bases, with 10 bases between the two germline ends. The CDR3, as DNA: TGTGCCAGCAGTGAATCGGGCGGAGGTACGCAGTATTTT. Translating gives CASSESGGGTQYF.

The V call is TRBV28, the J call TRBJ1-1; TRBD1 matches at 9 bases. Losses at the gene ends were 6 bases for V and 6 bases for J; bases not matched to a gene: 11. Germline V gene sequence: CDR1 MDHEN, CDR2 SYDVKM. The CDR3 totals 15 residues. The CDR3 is CASRTRDRVGPEAFF. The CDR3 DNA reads TGTGCCAGCAGAACCAGGGACAGGGTGGGGCCTGAAGCTTTCTTT.

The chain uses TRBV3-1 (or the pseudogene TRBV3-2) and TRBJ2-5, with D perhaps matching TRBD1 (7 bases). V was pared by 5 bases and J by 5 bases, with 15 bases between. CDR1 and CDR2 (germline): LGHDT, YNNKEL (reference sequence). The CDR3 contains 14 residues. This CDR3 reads CASSSRTGGETQYF. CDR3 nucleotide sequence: TGTGCCAGCAGCTCTCGGACAGGAGGGGAGACCCAGTACTTC.

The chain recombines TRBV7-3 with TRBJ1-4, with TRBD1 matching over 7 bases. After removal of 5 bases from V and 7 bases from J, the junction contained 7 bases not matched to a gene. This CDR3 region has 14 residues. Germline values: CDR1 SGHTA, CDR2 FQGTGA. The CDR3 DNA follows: TGTGCCAGCAGCGAACAGGGGACGGGTGAAAAACTGTTTTTT. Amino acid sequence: CASSEQGTGEKLFF.

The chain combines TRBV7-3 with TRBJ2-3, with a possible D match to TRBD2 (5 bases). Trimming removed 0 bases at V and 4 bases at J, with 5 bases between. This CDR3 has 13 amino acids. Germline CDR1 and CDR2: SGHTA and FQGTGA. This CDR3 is CASSLTGADTQYF. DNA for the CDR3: TGTGCCAGCAGCTTAACCGGGGCAGATACGCAGTATTTT.

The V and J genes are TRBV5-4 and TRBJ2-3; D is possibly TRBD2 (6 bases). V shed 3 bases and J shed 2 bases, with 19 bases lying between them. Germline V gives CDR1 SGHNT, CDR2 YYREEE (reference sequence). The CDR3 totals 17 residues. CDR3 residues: CASSSLASGVLTDTQYF. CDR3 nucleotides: TGTGCCAGCAGCTCTTTAGCTTCGGGAGTGCTCACAGATACGCAGTATTTT.

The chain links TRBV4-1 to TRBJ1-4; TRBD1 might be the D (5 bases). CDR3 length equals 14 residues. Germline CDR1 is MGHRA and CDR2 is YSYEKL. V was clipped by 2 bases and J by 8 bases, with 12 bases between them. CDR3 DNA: TGCGCCAGCAGCCAAACAGGACGAAAAGAAAAACTGTTTTTT. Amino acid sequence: CASSQTGRKEKLFF.

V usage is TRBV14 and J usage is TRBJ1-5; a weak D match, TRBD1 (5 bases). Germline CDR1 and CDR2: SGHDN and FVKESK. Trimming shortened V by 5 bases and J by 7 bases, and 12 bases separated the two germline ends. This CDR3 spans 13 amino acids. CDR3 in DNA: TGTGCCAGCAGCATAGGGGCGCGACAGCCCCAGCATTTT. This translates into CASSIGARQPQHF.

The CDR3 nucleotides are TGTGCCTGGAGTTCCCACGGGAGGGCCATTAATGAGCAGTTCTTC. Translated: CAWSSHGRAINEQFF. The gene calls are TRBV30 and TRBJ2-1; TRBD2 agrees at 8 bases. Looked up from germline, CDR1 is GTSNPN and CDR2 is SVGIG (reference sequence). There are 15 residues in the CDR3. V lost 2 bases to trimming and J lost 7 bases; unmatched junction nucleotides: 10.

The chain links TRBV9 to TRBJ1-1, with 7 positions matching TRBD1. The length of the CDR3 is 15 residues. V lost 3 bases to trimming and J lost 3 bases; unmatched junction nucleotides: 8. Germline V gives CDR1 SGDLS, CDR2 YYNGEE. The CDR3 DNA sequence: TGTGCCAGCAGCGATAACAGGGGTAGTGACACTGAAGCTTTCTTT. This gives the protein CASSDNRGSDTEAFF.

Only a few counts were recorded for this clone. The CDR3 DNA follows: TGCGCCAGCAGCTTGGCAGTCGGGCAAGAGACCCAGTACTTC. It is translated as CASSLAVGQETQYF. This rearrangement joins TRBV5-1 to TRBJ2-5; D is uncertain. The CDR3 sequence is 14 residues long. Trimming took off 0 bases at V and 2 bases at J, with 8 bases between the two ends. Germline V gives CDR1 SGHRS, CDR2 YFSETQ.

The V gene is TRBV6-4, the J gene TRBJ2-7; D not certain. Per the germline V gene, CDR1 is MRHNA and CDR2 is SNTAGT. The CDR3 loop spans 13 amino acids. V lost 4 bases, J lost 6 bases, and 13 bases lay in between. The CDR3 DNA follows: TGTGCCAGCAGTGTCGTAGAGGCCGGCGAGCAGTACTTC. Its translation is CASSVVEAGEQYF.

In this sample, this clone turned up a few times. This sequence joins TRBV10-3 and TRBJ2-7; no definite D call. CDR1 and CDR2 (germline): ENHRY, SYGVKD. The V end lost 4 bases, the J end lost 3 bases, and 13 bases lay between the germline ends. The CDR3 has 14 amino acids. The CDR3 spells CAISVEVSIYEQYF. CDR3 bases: TGTGCCATCAGTGTTGAGGTCAGTATCTACGAGCAGTACTTC.

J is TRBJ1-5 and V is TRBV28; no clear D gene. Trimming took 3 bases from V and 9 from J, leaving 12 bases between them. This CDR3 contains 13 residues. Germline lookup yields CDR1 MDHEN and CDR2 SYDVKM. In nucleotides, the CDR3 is TGTGCCAGCAGTTTTGGGCCTCTTCGGCCCCAGCATTTT. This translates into CASSFGPLRPQHF.

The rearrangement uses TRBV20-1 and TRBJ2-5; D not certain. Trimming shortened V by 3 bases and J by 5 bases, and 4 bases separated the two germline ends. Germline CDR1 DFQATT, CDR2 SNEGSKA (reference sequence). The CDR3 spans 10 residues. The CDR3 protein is CSASGETQYF. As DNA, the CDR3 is TGCAGTGCTAGCGGGGAGACCCAGTACTTC.